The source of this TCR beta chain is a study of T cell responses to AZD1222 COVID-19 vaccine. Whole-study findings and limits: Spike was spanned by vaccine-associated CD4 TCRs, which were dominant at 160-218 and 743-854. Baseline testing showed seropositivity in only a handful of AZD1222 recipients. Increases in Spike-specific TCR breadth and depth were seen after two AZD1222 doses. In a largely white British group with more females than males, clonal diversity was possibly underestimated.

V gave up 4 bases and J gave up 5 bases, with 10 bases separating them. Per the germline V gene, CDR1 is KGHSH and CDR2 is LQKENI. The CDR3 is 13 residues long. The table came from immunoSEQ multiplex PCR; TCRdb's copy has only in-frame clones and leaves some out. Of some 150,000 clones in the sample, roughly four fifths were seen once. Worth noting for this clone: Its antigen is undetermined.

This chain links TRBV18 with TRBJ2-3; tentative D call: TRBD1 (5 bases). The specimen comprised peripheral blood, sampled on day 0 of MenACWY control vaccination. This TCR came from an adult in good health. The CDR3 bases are TGTGCCAGCTCACGAACCCAGGGAGATACGCAGTATTTT. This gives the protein CASSRTQGDTQYF.